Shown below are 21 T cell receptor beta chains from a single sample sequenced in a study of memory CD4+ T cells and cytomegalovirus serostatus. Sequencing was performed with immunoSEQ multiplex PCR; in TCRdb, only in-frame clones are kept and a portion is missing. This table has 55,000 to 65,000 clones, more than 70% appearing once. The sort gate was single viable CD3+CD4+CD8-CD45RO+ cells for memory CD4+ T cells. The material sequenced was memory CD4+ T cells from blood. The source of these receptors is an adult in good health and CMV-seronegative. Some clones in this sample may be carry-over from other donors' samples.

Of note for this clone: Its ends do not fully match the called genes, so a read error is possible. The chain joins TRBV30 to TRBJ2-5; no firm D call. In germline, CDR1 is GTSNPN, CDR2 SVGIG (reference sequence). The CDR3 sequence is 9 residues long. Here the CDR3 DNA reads TGTGCCTGGAAGGGCTGTTCGGACTTC. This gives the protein CAWKGCSDF.

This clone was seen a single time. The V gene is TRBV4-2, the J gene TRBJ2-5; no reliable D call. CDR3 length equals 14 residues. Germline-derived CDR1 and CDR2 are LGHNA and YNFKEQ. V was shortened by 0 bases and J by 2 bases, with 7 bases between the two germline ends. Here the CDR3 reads CASSQDQIQETQYF. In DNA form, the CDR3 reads TGTGCCAGCAGCCAAGACCAGATACAAGAGACCCAGTACTTC.

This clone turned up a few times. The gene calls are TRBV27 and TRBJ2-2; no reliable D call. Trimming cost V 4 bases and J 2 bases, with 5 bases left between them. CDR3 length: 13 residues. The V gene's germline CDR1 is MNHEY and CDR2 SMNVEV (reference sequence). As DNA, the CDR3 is TGTGCCAGCAGTTCCGGTAACACCGGGGAGCTGTTTTTT. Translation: CASSSGNTGELFF.

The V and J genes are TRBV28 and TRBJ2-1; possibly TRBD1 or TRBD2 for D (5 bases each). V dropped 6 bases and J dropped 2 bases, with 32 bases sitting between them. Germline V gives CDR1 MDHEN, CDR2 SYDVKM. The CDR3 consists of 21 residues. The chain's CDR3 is CASSSFSGDAISGSPYNEQFF. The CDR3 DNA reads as TGTGCCAGCAGCAGTTTTAGTGGGGACGCTATTTCGGGCAGCCCCTACAATGAGCAGTTCTTC.

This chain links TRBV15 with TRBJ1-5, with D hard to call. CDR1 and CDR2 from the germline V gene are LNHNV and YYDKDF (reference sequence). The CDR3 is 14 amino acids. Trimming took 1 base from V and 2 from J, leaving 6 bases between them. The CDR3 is CATSRVRRNQPQHF. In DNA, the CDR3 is TGTGCCACCAGCAGAGTTCGCCGCAATCAGCCCCAGCATTTT.

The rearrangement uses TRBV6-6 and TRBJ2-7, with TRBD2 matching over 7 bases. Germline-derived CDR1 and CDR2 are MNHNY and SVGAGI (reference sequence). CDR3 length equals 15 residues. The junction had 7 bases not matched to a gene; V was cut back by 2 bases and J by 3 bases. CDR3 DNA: TGTGCCAGCAGTTACGACGGCGGGGGAGTCTACGAGCAGTACTTC. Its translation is CASSYDGGGVYEQYF.

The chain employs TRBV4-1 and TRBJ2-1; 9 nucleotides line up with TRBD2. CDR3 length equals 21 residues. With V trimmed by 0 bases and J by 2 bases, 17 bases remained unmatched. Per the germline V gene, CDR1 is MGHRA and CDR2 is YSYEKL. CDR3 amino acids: CASSQDLSGGLLLSAYNEQFF. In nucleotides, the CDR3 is TGCGCCAGCAGCCAAGATCTTAGCGGGGGACTCCTACTCAGCGCCTACAATGAGCAGTTCTTC.

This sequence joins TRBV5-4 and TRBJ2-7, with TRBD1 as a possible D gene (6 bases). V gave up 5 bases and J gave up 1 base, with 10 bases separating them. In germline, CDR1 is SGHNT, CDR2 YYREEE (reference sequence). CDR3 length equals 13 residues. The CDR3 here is CASSTQGSYEQYF. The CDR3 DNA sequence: TGTGCCAGCAGTACACAGGGTTCCTACGAGCAGTACTTC.

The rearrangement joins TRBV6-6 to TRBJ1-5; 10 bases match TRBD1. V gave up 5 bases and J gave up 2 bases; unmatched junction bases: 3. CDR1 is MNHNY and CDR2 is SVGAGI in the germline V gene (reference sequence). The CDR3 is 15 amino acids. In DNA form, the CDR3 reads TGTGCCAGCAGTATGGGGACAGGGGGCAATCAGCCCCAGCATTTT. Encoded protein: CASSMGTGGNQPQHF.

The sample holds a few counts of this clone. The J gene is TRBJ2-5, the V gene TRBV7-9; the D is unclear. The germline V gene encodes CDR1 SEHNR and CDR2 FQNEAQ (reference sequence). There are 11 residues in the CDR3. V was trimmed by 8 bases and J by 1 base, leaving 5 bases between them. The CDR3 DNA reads TGTGCCAGCTCTTCCCAAGAGACCCAGTACTTC. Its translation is CASSSQETQYF.

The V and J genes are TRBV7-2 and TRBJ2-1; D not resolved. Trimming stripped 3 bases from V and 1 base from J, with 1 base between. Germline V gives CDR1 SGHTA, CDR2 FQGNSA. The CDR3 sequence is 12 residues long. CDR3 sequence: CASSFSYNEQFF. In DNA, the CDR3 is TGTGCCAGCAGCTTTTCCTACAATGAGCAGTTCTTC.

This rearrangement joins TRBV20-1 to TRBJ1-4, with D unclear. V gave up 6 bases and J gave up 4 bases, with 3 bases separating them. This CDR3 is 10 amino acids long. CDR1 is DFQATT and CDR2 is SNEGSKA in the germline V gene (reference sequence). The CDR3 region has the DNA TGCAGTGCCTTTAATGAAAAACTGTTTTTT. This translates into CSAFNEKLFF.

The CDR3 spells CASSSLGQNSNQPQHF. The CDR3 coding sequence is TGTGCCAGTAGTAGTCTAGGCCAGAATAGCAATCAGCCCCAGCATTTT. V and J are TRBV19 and TRBJ1-5; D gene ambiguous. With 4 bases removed from V and 0 bases from J, the gap between germline ends came to 13 bases. This CDR3 has 16 residues. The V gene's germline CDR1 is LNHDA and CDR2 SQIVND (reference sequence).

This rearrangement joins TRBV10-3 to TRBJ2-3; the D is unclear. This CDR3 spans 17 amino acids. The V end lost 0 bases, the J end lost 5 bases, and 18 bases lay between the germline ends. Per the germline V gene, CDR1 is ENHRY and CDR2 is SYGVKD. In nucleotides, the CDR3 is TGTGCCATCAGTGAGTCGTCCGATGGCCCGGCGGAAGATACGCAGTATTTT. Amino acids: CAISESSDGPAEDTQYF.

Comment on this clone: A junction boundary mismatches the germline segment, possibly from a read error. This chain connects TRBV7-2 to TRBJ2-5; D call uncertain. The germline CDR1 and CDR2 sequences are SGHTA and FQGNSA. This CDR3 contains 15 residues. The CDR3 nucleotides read TGTGCCAGCAGCTTAGCGCACGGAACTCAAGGGACCCAGTACTTC. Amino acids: CASSLAHGTQGTQYF. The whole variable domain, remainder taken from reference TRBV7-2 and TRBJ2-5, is GAGVSQSPSNKVTEKGKDVELRCDPISGHTALYWYRQSLGQGLEFLIYFQGNSAPDKSGLPSDRFSAERTGGSVSTLTIQRTQQEDSAVYLCASSLAHGTQGTQYFGPGTRLLVL.

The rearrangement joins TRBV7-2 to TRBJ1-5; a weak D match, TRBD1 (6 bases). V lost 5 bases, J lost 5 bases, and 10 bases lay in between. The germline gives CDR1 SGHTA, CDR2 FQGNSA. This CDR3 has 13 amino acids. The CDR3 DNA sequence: TGTGCCAGCAGCCCGAACAGGGATCAGCCCCAGCATTTT. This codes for CASSPNRDQPQHF.

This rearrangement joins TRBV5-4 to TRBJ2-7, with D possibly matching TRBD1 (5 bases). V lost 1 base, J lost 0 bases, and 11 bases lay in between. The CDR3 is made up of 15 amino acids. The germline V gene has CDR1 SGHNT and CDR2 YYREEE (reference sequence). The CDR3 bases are TGTGCCAGCAGCTTGCCTGGAGACAGCTCCTACGAGCAGTACTTC. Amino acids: CASSLPGDSSYEQYF.

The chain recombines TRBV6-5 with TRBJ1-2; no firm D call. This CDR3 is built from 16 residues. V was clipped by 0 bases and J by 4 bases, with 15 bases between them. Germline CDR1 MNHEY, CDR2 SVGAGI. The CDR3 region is CASSYSGPNGPYGYTF. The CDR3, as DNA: TGTGCCAGCAGTTACTCGGGCCCTAATGGGCCCTATGGCTACACCTTC.

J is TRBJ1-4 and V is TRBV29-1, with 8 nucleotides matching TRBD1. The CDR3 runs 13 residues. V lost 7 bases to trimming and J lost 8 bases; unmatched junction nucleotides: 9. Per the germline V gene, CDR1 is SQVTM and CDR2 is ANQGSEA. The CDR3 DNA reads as TGCAGCGCCAAGACAGGGGTTAGCGAAAAACTGTTTTTT. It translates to CSAKTGVSEKLFF.

The CDR3 spells CASSLDRGGIGEQYF. The CDR3 DNA is TGTGCCAGCAGCTTAGATCGGGGCGGGATCGGCGAGCAGTACTTC. The chain has TRBV11-2 and TRBJ2-7; TRBD2 might be the D (6 bases). Trimming stripped 0 bases from V and 6 bases from J, with 15 bases between. The CDR3 runs to 15 residues. Germline V gives CDR1 SGHAT, CDR2 FQNNGV.

The CDR3: CASSLAGRPNYGYTF. CDR3 bases: TGTGCCAGCAGCTTGGCTGGCCGTCCAAACTATGGCTACACCTTC. The J gene is TRBJ1-2, the V gene TRBV5-4; D uncertain. Germline V gives CDR1 SGHNT, CDR2 YYREEE (reference sequence). Trimming pared 0 bases from V and 2 bases from J, leaving 11 bases between. The CDR3 extends over 15 amino acids.